The 22 T cell receptor beta chains below were found in one sample sequenced in a study of T cells after posttransplantation cyclophosphamide. Busulfan-fludarabine conditioning, marrow transplant, and cyclophosphamide on days +3 and +4 were administered. Generated by immunoSEQ multiplex PCR, the TCRdb table keeps only in-frame clones and is missing some. The sample yields about 19,000 clones, roughly 87% seen once. Sequenced here: PBMCs, sampled after allogeneic stem cell transplant with posttransplant cyclophosphamide. These receptors all stem from a female patient between 40 and 55 years old who received an allogeneic stem cell transplant from a related donor, was CMV-positive, and had no GVHD. Some T cells may have come from the graft donor.

The V gene is TRBV6-5, the J gene TRBJ2-3, with D tentatively TRBD2 (6 bases). The CDR3 sequence is 16 residues long. CDR1 and CDR2 (germline): MNHEY, SVGAGI. Trimming took 2 bases from V and 6 from J, leaving 18 bases between them. CDR3 coding DNA: TGTGCCAGCAGTTACACCGGCCCTAGCGCCGGGGATACGCAGTATTTT. This translates into CASSYTGPSAGDTQYF.

In this sample, this clone turned up a few times. V is TRBV6-4 and J is TRBJ1-1; tentatively, D is TRBD1 (6 bases). Germline-derived CDR1 and CDR2 are MRHNA and SNTAGT. Trimming pared 4 bases from V and 12 bases from J, leaving 15 bases between. The CDR3 length is 12 residues. CDR3 sequence reads: CASSASGGPTFF. CDR3 DNA: TGTGCCAGCAGTGCCTCCGGGGGGCCAACTTTCTTT.

The rearrangement uses TRBV19 and TRBJ2-7; 9 nucleotides match TRBD1. This CDR3 is 18 amino acids long. In germline, CDR1 is LNHDA, CDR2 SQIVND (reference sequence). V lost 5 bases and J lost 5; bases outside the gene matches: 19. The CDR3 protein is CASSPGQGFPYNGHEQYF. The DNA of the CDR3 is TGTGCCAGTAGTCCTGGACAGGGGTTTCCCTACAATGGTCACGAGCAGTACTTC. Supplemented by reference TRBV19 and TRBJ2-7, the full variable domain reads DGGITQSPKYLFRKEGQNVTLSCEQNLNHDAMYWYRQDPGQGLRLIYYSQIVNDFQKGDIAEGYSVSREKKESFPLTVTSAQKNPTAFYLCASSPGQGFPYNGHEQYFGPGTRLTVT.

The chain joins TRBV7-3 to TRBJ2-1; possibly TRBD1 for D (6 bases). V shed 3 bases and J shed 9 bases, with 24 bases lying between them. The CDR3 runs to 17 residues. Germline-derived CDR1 and CDR2 are SGHTA and FQGTGA. This CDR3 reads CASSLSGDGYKLGEQFF. In nucleotides, the CDR3 is TGTGCCAGCAGCTTGTCAGGGGATGGGTACAAGTTGGGTGAGCAGTTCTTC. Filled out from reference TRBV7-3 and TRBJ2-1, the complete variable domain reads GAGVSQTPSNKVTEKGKYVELRCDPISGHTALYWYRQSLGQGPEFLIYFQGTGAADDSGLPNDRFFAVRPEGSVSTLKIQRTERGDSAVYLCASSLSGDGYKLGEQFFGPGTRLTVL.

The table lists this clone with a few counts. The rearrangement links TRBV6-5 to TRBJ1-1, with D perhaps matching TRBD1 (6 bases). The CDR3 loop spans 15 amino acids. Germline V CDR1 and CDR2: MNHEY, SVGAGI. V was cut by 2 bases and J by 4 bases, with 14 bases left in between. CDR3 coding DNA: TGTGCCAGCAGTTACACCCGGACAGATATCACTGAAGCTTTCTTT. This codes for CASSYTRTDITEAFF.

The V call is TRBV5-6, the J call TRBJ1-2; D call uncertain. Trimming shortened V by 4 bases and J by 8 bases, and 12 bases separated the two germline ends. This CDR3 spans 12 amino acids. Germline CDR1 is SGHDT and CDR2 is YYEEEE. CDR3 nucleotide sequence: TGTGCCAGCAGCGTTACCTCAGGAGGCTACACCTTC. Amino acids: CASSVTSGGYTF.

The gene calls are TRBV15 and TRBJ2-5; D is perhaps TRBD2 (6 bases). The V gene lost 1 base and the J gene lost 5 bases, with 20 bases spanning the gap. CDR3 size: 17 residues. CDR1 and CDR2 from the germline V gene are LNHNV and YYDKDF (reference sequence). The CDR3 coding sequence is TGTGCCACCAGCAGAGTCTCCTTGGGACTGCCTGGGGAGACCCAGTACTTC. Residues: CATSRVSLGLPGETQYF.

The chain is built from TRBV2 and TRBJ2-5; TRBD1 matches 7 bases. The CDR3 has 13 residues. Per the germline V gene, CDR1 is SNHLY and CDR2 is FYNNEI. V trimming: 4 bases; J trimming: 5 bases; junction bases outside the gene matches: 4. The DNA for the CDR3 is TGTGCCAGCAGTGTCCGGGGACAGGAGACCCAGTACTTC. The encoded protein is CASSVRGQETQYF.

The V and J genes are TRBV18 and TRBJ2-1; maybe TRBD2 (6 bases). V shed 3 bases and J shed 5 bases, with 8 bases lying between them. Germline values: CDR1 KGHSH, CDR2 LQKENI. The CDR3 is made up of 13 amino acids. Here the CDR3 DNA reads TGTGCCAGCTCACCGGGACTGAACAATGAGCAGTTCTTC. This sequence encodes CASSPGLNNEQFF. The full variable domain, completed using reference TRBV18 and TRBJ2-1, is NAGVMQNPRHLVRRRGQEARLRCSPMKGHSHVYWYRQLPEEGLKFMVYLQKENIIDESGMPKERFSAEFPKEGPSILRIQQVVRGDSAAYFCASSPGLNNEQFFGPGTRLTVL.

This chain links TRBV7-8 with TRBJ2-2; 9 bases map to TRBD1. This CDR3 contains 18 residues. Germline lookup yields CDR1 SGHVS and CDR2 FQNEAQ. V gave up 2 bases and J gave up 0 bases; unmatched junction bases: 7. This CDR3 reads CASSLTPGQGPNTGELFF. For the CDR3, the DNA is TGTGCCAGCAGCTTAACCCCGGGACAGGGTCCGAACACCGGGGAGCTGTTTTTT.

The chain recombines TRBV5-5 with TRBJ1-2; D ambiguous. The CDR3 has 12 residues. Germline V gives CDR1 SGHKS, CDR2 YYEKEE (reference sequence). V lost 0 bases, J lost 6 bases, and 6 bases lay in between. The chain's CDR3 is CASSLAGNGYTF. CDR3 nucleotides: TGTGCCAGCAGCTTGGCGGGGAATGGCTACACCTTC.

V and J are TRBV18 and TRBJ2-7, with D possibly being TRBD2 (6 bases). V shed 2 bases and J shed 3 bases, with 17 bases lying between them. This CDR3 is built from 16 residues. The germline V gene has CDR1 KGHSH and CDR2 LQKENI. The CDR3 coding sequence is TGTGCCAGCTCACCATTTGGCGGGGCGGGAAACTACGAGCAGTACTTC. It specifies CASSPFGGAGNYEQYF.

V and J are TRBV19 and TRBJ2-5, with 9 nucleotides matching TRBD1. V trimming: 4 bases; J trimming: 5 bases; junction bases outside the gene matches: 14. CDR1 and CDR2 from the germline V gene are LNHDA and SQIVND (reference sequence). The CDR3 covers 17 residues. The CDR3 DNA sequence: TGTGCCAGTAGTACCCCCGGGACAGGGCGCGAAGCGGAGACCCAGTACTTC. Protein sequence: CASSTPGTGREAETQYF.

The V and J genes are TRBV21-1 and TRBJ2-7; the table's D call, TRBD1, was not checked against the DNA. TRBV21-1 is termed a pseudogene. The CDR3 has 16 residues. CDR3 sequence (DNA): TGTGCCAGCAGCAAGATTGACAGGGGGAATTCCTACGAGCAGTACTTC. This gives the protein CASSKIDRGNSYEQYF.

This rearrangement joins TRBV19 to TRBJ2-3, with TRBD1 as a possible D gene (6 bases). The V gene lost 8 bases and the J gene lost 1 base, with 13 bases spanning the gap. Germline CDR1 LNHDA, CDR2 SQIVND (reference sequence). The CDR3 has 14 residues. In nucleotides, the CDR3 is TGTGCCAGTGGCCAGGGGAGAGGCACAGATACGCAGTATTTT. Protein product: CASGQGRGTDTQYF. Full variable domain (rest looked up from reference TRBV19 and TRBJ2-3): DGGITQSPKYLFRKEGQNVTLSCEQNLNHDAMYWYRQDPGQGLRLIYYSQIVNDFQKGDIAEGYSVSREKKESFPLTVTSAQKNPTAFYLCASGQGRGTDTQYFGPGTRLTVL.

This clone was picked up one time. The V call is TRBV30, the J call TRBJ2-3; D is ambiguous. V was shortened by 2 bases and J by 0 bases, with 9 bases between the two germline ends. CDR3 length: 14 residues. CDR1 and CDR2 from the germline V gene are GTSNPN and SVGIG (reference sequence). CDR3 in amino acids: CAWSQALSTDTQYF. For the CDR3, the DNA is TGTGCCTGGAGTCAGGCACTTAGCACAGATACGCAGTATTTT.

The CDR3 nucleotides read TGTGCCAGCGGTAACAGGGGCGCCCATAGCAATCAGCCCCAGCATTTT. This codes for CASGNRGAHSNQPQHF. The chain uses TRBV7-3 and TRBJ1-5; 7 nucleotides match TRBD1. J gave up 0 bases and V 8 bases, and 10 bases lay outside the gene matches. The CDR3 runs 16 residues. In germline, CDR1 is SGHTA, CDR2 FQGTGA.

The chain carries TRBV6-5 and TRBJ2-1; unclear D gene. Between the trimmed V and J ends, which lost 7 bases and 4 bases, there was a span of 14 bases. The CDR3 has 14 residues. CDR1 MNHEY and CDR2 SVGAGI come from the germline V gene. The CDR3 loop reads CASKPARFYNEQFF. The CDR3 DNA is TGTGCCAGCAAGCCAGCCAGGTTTTACAATGAGCAGTTCTTC.

The rearrangement joins TRBV28 to TRBJ1-3, with D tentatively TRBD1 (6 bases). V was cut by 5 bases and J by 1 base, with 15 bases left in between. Per germline, CDR1 MDHEN and CDR2 SYDVKM. This CDR3 is built from 16 residues. The CDR3 loop is CASSTPGQGSGNTIYF. The CDR3 DNA is TGTGCCAGCAGTACCCCGGGCCAGGGGTCTGGAAACACCATATATTTT.

V gene TRBV11-3 combines with J gene TRBJ2-3, with D possibly matching TRBD1 (5 bases). CDR1 and CDR2 (germline): SGHNT, YENEEA. CDR3 size: 15 residues. V gave up 2 bases and J gave up 6 bases, with 15 bases separating them. The DNA of the CDR3 is TGTGCCAGCAGCTTAAGGGGCAGGGCTTCGGATACGCAGTATTTT. It codes for CASSLRGRASDTQYF. Combining the CDR3 with reference TRBV11-3 and TRBJ2-3 gives the whole variable domain EAGVVQSPRYKIIEKKQPVAFWCNPISGHNTLYWYLQNLGQGPELLIRYENEEAVDDSQLPKDRFSAERLKGVDSTLKIQPAELGDSAVYLCASSLRGRASDTQYFGPGTRLTVL.

This chain uses TRBV10-2 with TRBJ2-5; D gene uncertain. TRBJ2-7 explains the end of the DNA better; the J call may be wrong. The CDR3 has 12 amino acids. Germline-derived CDR1 and CDR2 are WSHSY and SAAADI. In nucleotides, the CDR3 is TGCGCCAGCAGCTTAAACTCCTACGAGCAGTACTTC. This encodes CASSLNSYEQYF.

This rearrangement joins TRBV6-5 to TRBJ1-2, with a weak D call TRBD1 (6 bases). The CDR3 length is 13 residues. The V gene lost 6 bases and the J gene lost 4 bases, with 12 bases spanning the gap. Per germline, CDR1 MNHEY and CDR2 SVGAGI. Written as DNA, the CDR3 is TGTGCCAGCAGCACGGTAGGGGGCTATGGCTACACCTTC. It codes for CASSTVGGYGYTF.